This section outlines one T cell receptor (beta chain) sequence together with its context. What this receptor recognizes is not known. Base qualities are not provided; no much larger clone lies one nucleotide away. In the prospective study, participants were about 18 to 95 years old, resided in 24 geographic areas of the United States, and were enrolled through a virtual design. In the prospective study, participants were assigned to cohorts based on the clinical history participants reported in a screening survey and a study questionnaire. In the prospective study, whole blood, serum and a nasopharyngeal or oropharyngeal swab were collected from each participant by mobile phlebotomists. Prospective study participants could optionally give additional blood draws and questionnaires over an approximately two-month period. Prospective study blood samples were shipped either frozen or at room temperature before DNA extraction.

This entry is derived from a study of blood T cell repertoires in COVID-19 (dated by TCRdb to about 2020). General notes on the study: The collaborator samples originated in the United States, Italy and Spain and spanned the acute and convalescent phases of COVID-19. The material from the prospective study consisted of cDNA or gDNA derived from T cells, B-cell-depleted T cells, or PBMCs. Subjects who had been exposed to COVID-19, were actively infected with it, or had recovered from it provided the deeply sampled blood TCRbeta repertoires that made up the dataset. A freely available public database, intended as a resource for researchers studying the immune response to SARS-CoV-2, is where the repertoires were released. Samples came from the ongoing ImmuneRACE study (first 160 participants) plus 1,254 subjects from 6 global collaborators. The sample metadata nearly always contained a de-identified subject ID, COVID-19 status, age in years and sex. Where available, HLA class I and class II types were obtained from metadata supplied by the sample provider rather than from assay-based typing. The study at large found these results: The amount of clinical and demographic metadata varied by source and participant and was provided uncurated.

The germline V gene yields SGHVS for CDR1 and FQNEAQ for CDR2. The junction carries 23 bases between V and J, which are trimmed by 5 bases and 7 bases respectively. Including cysteine and phenylalanine, the CDR3 has 16 amino acids. Only the CDR3 DNA is retained, 48 bases long and in frame from the first base. TCRbeta CDR3 regions were amplified from genomic DNA using the immunoSEQ Assay, a bias-controlled multiplex PCR. Regarding the original processing steps: Nucleated cell counts per sample were estimated from amplification of reference gene primers within the assay. To quantify the absolute abundance of each unique TCRbeta CDR3 rearrangement, sequence reads were collapsed and filtered. For each sample, productive Simpson clonality was calculated as the square root of Simpson's diversity index over productive rearrangements. What TCRdb holds here is the immuneACCESS table cut down to in-frame rearrangements. Part of the clones is not present; checked against another copy, under half of the missing clones reflect an unresolved V gene, and the others are unexplained. V, J and clone size reflect that table, while D and trimming were determined from the DNA. The sample records about 200,000 clones, approximately 80% of which are singletons. In total, the top ten clones hold roughly 5% of the sample.

The source is a woman in her sixties with acute COVID-19. Sequenced sample: PBMCs or T cells enriched from blood (not recorded which). The V and J segments used are TRBV7-8 and TRBJ1-2, and TRBD1 may be the D gene, going by 6 matching bases. The encoded CDR3 is CASSSRTGGQGIGYTF. The DNA is as follows: TGTGCCAGCAGCAGTCGTACCGGGGGGCAGGGGATTGGCTACACCTTC.